Shown below are 29 T cell receptor beta chains from a single sample sequenced in a study of blood T cells in healthy people across ages. The authors ran a second PCR of about 7 to 12 cycles using a sample-barcoded 5' primer and a J-beta primer mix. TCRdb called the 5' RACE reads again in MiXCR, with one record for every CDR3 protein. The sample has approximately 780,000 distinct CDR3 sequences, approximately 24% seen once. These data also featured in a second study, about T cells of mothers and their children.

Input material: blood. Source of these receptors: a boy between 5 and 17 years old in good health.

The chain carries TRBV7-2 and TRBJ1-6; D not certain. V was trimmed by 3 bases and J by 10 bases, leaving 10 bases between them. Per germline, CDR1 SGHTA and CDR2 FQGNSA. The CDR3 has 13 residues. The CDR3 DNA sequence: TGTGCCAGCAGCTTCATAGATGGATCACCCCTCCACTTT. It codes for CASSFIDGSPLHF.

This clonotype was picked up a small number of times. This chain uses TRBV28 with TRBJ1-4; D perhaps matches TRBD1 (5 bases). V dropped 2 bases and J dropped 7 bases, with 14 bases sitting between them. Per germline, CDR1 MDHEN and CDR2 SYDVKM. The CDR3 length is 15 residues. CDR3 sequence (DNA): TGTGCCAGCAGTTTAATCGGGGCTACAGGTGAAAAACTGTTTTTT. The encoded protein is CASSLIGATGEKLFF.

The chain joins TRBV7-3 to TRBJ2-5; D remains unclear. From germline, CDR1 is SGHTA and CDR2 FQGTGA. The CDR3 extends over 13 amino acids. V lost 3 bases to trimming and J lost 1 base, with 6 bases between them. This CDR3 reads CASSFDAQETQYF. The DNA for the CDR3 is TGTGCCAGCAGCTTCGACGCCCAAGAGACCCAGTACTTC.

The chain uses TRBV20-1 and TRBJ2-5; 12 bases are a match to TRBD2. CDR1 DFQATT and CDR2 SNEGSKA come from the germline V gene (reference sequence). The J segment lost 5 bases and the V segment lost 2 bases, leaving 12 bases of the junction unmatched. The CDR3 consists of 17 residues. CDR3 nucleotides: TGCAGTGCTAGAAAAAGACTAGCGGGGGTTCCGAGGGAGACCCAGTACTTC. Translated: CSARKRLAGVPRETQYF.

This clonotype was detected only a few times. The rearrangement joins TRBV12-3 or TRBV12-4 to TRBJ1-2; D gene uncertain. The CDR3 has 12 residues. V was cut by 1 base and J by 8 bases, with 8 bases left in between. The DNA for the CDR3 is TGTGCCAGCAGTTTAGGAGGGCAAGGCTACACCTTC. This codes for CASSLGGQGYTF.

In its sample, this clonotype was seen a few times. The chain recombines TRBV12-3 or TRBV12-4 with TRBJ2-1; TRBD2 might be the D (6 bases). This CDR3 contains 19 residues. Trimming removed 3 bases from V and 1 base from J, with 22 bases in between. CDR3 sequence: CASSFPPQYSGLSYNEQFF. The CDR3 DNA sequence: TGTGCCAGCAGTTTCCCTCCCCAATATAGCGGATTATCCTACAATGAGCAGTTCTTC.

The CDR3 spells CSARGATYEQYF. CDR3 sequence (DNA): TGCAGTGCTAGGGGGGCGACTTACGAGCAGTACTTC. This chain links TRBV20-1 with TRBJ2-7; TRBD1 is a possible D gene (6 bases). Germline-derived CDR1 and CDR2 are DFQATT and SNEGSKA (reference sequence). The CDR3 sequence is 12 residues long. V lost 3 bases and J lost 4, with 10 bases in between.

V is TRBV24-1 and J is TRBJ2-7; the D gene is possibly TRBD1 (7 bases). V was clipped by 2 bases and J by 6 bases, with 19 bases between them. Germline assignment: CDR1 KGHDR and CDR2 SFDVKD. The CDR3 length is 16 residues. The CDR3 here is CATSDSRQGGVREQYF. CDR3 nucleotides: TGTGCCACCAGTGATTCTCGACAGGGAGGCGTTCGCGAGCAGTACTTC.

This clonotype occurred a few times. The V and J genes are TRBV5-1 and TRBJ1-6; no firm D call. The CDR3 is 14 amino acids. Trimming took 0 bases from V and 11 from J, leaving 12 bases between them. Germline CDR1 SGHRS, CDR2 YFSETQ. The CDR3 bases are TGCGCCAGCAGCTTGGAGCGGGGTAGGCCACCCCTCCACTTT. Amino acid sequence: CASSLERGRPPLHF. The whole variable domain, remainder taken from reference TRBV5-1 and TRBJ1-6, is KAGVTQTPRYLIKTRGQQVTLSCSPISGHRSVSWYQQTPGQGLQFLFEYFSETQRNKGNFPGRFSGRQFSNSRSEMNVSTLELGDSALYLCASSLERGRPPLHFGNGTRLTVT.

This clonotype has a handful of counts. V is TRBV20-1 and J is TRBJ2-5; the D is unclear. Per germline, CDR1 DFQATT and CDR2 SNEGSKA (reference sequence). Trimming stripped 0 bases from V and 3 bases from J, with 17 bases between. The CDR3 loop spans 16 amino acids. In nucleotides, the CDR3 is TGCAGTGCTAGAGACACCCCCAAAGGGTTCGAAGAGACCCAGTACTTC. Encoded protein: CSARDTPKGFEETQYF.

The chain couples TRBV29-1 to TRBJ2-5; weak D call: TRBD2 (6 bases). The CDR3 sequence is 12 residues long. The germline V gene has CDR1 SQVTM and CDR2 ANQGSEA. Trimming shortened V by 7 bases and J by 5 bases, and 14 bases separated the two germline ends. CDR3 sequence reads: CSAKAGRETQYF. As DNA, the CDR3 is TGCAGCGCAAAGGCGGGGAGGGAGACCCAGTACTTC.

This sequence joins TRBV6-1 and TRBJ1-2, with D possibly matching TRBD1 (5 bases). Trimming pared 7 bases from V and 4 bases from J, leaving 19 bases between. The germline CDR1 and CDR2 sequences are MNHNS and SASEGT. The CDR3 consists of 15 residues. This chain's CDR3 is CASTPRGPAGYGYTF. The CDR3, as DNA: TGTGCCAGCACCCCGCGGGGACCCGCAGGCTATGGCTACACCTTC.

V and J are TRBV5-1 and TRBJ2-3, with a weak D call TRBD1 (6 bases). Germline assignment: CDR1 SGHRS and CDR2 YFSETQ. This CDR3 region has 15 residues. V dropped 4 bases and J dropped 2 bases, with 14 bases sitting between them. The CDR3 coding sequence is TGCGCCAGCAGCCCCGGACAGTTGGACACAGATACGCAGTATTTT. It codes for CASSPGQLDTDTQYF.

J is TRBJ2-5 and V is TRBV20-1, with unresolved D. The V and J ends lost 0 bases and 0 bases respectively, with 14 bases between them. The germline CDR1 and CDR2 sequences are DFQATT and SNEGSKA (reference sequence). The CDR3 extends over 16 amino acids. In DNA form, the CDR3 reads TGCAGTGCTAGAGATACCCAGATTCCGTACCAAGAGACCCAGTACTTC. This encodes CSARDTQIPYQETQYF.

This clonotype was observed a handful of times. The CDR3 bases are TGTGCCAGCAGTGGATCCCGACAGGGAGCGGAGACCCAGTACTTC. Its protein is CASSGSRQGAETQYF. The V call is TRBV6-1, the J call TRBJ2-5; TRBD1 matches at 7 bases. With V trimmed by 4 bases and J by 5 bases, 10 bases remained unmatched. Germline loops: CDR1 MNHNS, CDR2 SASEGT. This CDR3 region has 15 residues.

About this clonotype itself: The conserved final phenylalanine or tryptophan is absent from the CDR3, which likely points to a read error. The J gene is TRBJ2-7, the V gene TRBV12-3 or TRBV12-4; the D call may be TRBD1 or TRBD2 (6 bases each). The V end was cut by 1 base, the J end by 0 bases, with 7 bases between. This CDR3 region has 14 residues. CDR3 in DNA: TGTGCCAGCAGTTTAGAGGGGGGCTCCTACGAGCAGTACTCC. It codes for CASSLEGGSYEQYS.

The rearrangement links TRBV20-1 to TRBJ2-3, with D possibly being TRBD2 (6 bases). The CDR3 consists of 13 residues. Trimming took 3 bases from V and 5 from J, leaving 12 bases between them. Germline CDR1 reads DFQATT; CDR2 reads SNEGSKA (reference sequence). The CDR3 bases are TGCAGTGCTAGTGGCGGGGTGGGAGATACGCAGTATTTT. Protein product: CSASGGVGDTQYF.

This clonotype was detected ten times or more. This chain joins TRBV4-1 and TRBJ1-1; D not certain. CDR3 length equals 13 residues. V lost 1 base and J 1 base, leaving 4 bases between the germline ends. The germline gives CDR1 MGHRA, CDR2 YSYEKL. The CDR3 DNA sequence: TGCGCCAGCAGCCAAGTGAGGAACACTGAAGCTTTCTTT. Its protein product is CASSQVRNTEAFF.

This clonotype was seen only once. The chain links TRBV7-2 to TRBJ1-1, with D hard to call. The germline V and J ends were trimmed by 2 bases and 0 bases, with 10 bases remaining between them. The germline V gene has CDR1 SGHTA and CDR2 FQGNSA. The CDR3 is made up of 15 amino acids. CDR3 amino acids: CASSLLPGMNTEAFF. CDR3 DNA sequence: TGTGCCAGCAGCTTATTGCCCGGGATGAACACTGAAGCTTTCTTT.

The rearrangement uses TRBV12-3 or TRBV12-4 and TRBJ1-1; 7 positions agree with TRBD1. The CDR3 sequence is 12 residues long. With 7 bases clipped from V and 5 bases from J, the junction kept 4 bases outside the gene matches. The CDR3 DNA follows: TGTGCCAGCATAGCAGGGGGTACTGAAGCTTTCTTT. Its translation is CASIAGGTEAFF.

In this sample, this clonotype turned up a few times. The chain combines TRBV6-5 with TRBJ2-7; D might be TRBD1 (6 bases). Germline V gives CDR1 MNHEY, CDR2 SVGAGI. This CDR3 spans 15 amino acids. Trimming removed 3 bases at V and 2 bases at J, with 14 bases between. CDR3 sequence: CASSYSAQGTYEQYF. The DNA of the CDR3 is TGTGCCAGCAGTTATTCCGCGCAGGGGACCTACGAGCAGTACTTC.

As concerns this clonotype: Since a much larger clone is just one base distant, this may be a read error. The CDR3 region has the DNA TGTGCCAGCAGCTTAGGACAGGGGAACTCTGGCTACACCTTC. Translating it yields CASSLGQGNSGYTF. The V and J genes are TRBV7-6 and TRBJ1-2, with 8 bases that match TRBD1. The germline V gene has CDR1 SGHVS and CDR2 FNYEAQ. The CDR3 has 14 amino acids.

The table lists this clonotype with many counts. One junction end disagrees with the germline gene, perhaps due to a read error. The rearrangement uses TRBV5-1 and TRBJ2-5; no firm D call. This CDR3 region has 13 residues. CDR1 and CDR2 (germline): SGHRS, YFSETQ. CDR3 coding DNA: TGTGCCAGCAGCTTGGACGGGCAAGAGACCCAGTACTTC. Translating it yields CASSLDGQETQYF.

This chain's CDR3 is CASSRTLSTVGGSYEQYF. The CDR3 DNA sequence: TGTGCCAGCAGCCGAACCCTCTCGACCGTGGGGGGATCCTACGAGCAGTACTTC. The genes are TRBV5-4 and TRBJ2-7; D may be TRBD2 (6 bases). The CDR3 runs to 18 residues. Trimming took 4 bases from V and 1 from J, leaving 24 bases between them. Germline V gene lookup returns CDR1 SGHNT and CDR2 YYREEE (reference sequence). The whole variable domain, remainder taken from reference TRBV5-4 and TRBJ2-7, is ETGVTQSPTHLIKTRGQQVTLRCSSQSGHNTVSWYQQALGQGPQFIFQYYREEENGRGNFPPRFSGLQFPNYSSELNVNALELDDSALYLCASSRTLSTVGGSYEQYFGPGTRLTVT.

The CDR3 is CASSQQSGFGNTIYF. CDR3 in DNA: TGTGCCAGCAGCCAACAGTCGGGTTTTGGAAACACCATATATTTT. This sequence joins TRBV6-5 and TRBJ1-3; D ambiguous. The germline V and J ends were trimmed by 6 bases and 3 bases, with 15 bases remaining between them. Germline V gives CDR1 MNHEY, CDR2 SVGAGI. The CDR3 is 15 residues long.

About this clonotype: Since the CDR3 does not end with the conserved phenylalanine or tryptophan, this likely comes from a read error. The CDR3, as DNA: TGCGCCAGCAGCTCCTCTGGTTACAATGAGCAGTTCTCC. Residues: CASSSSGYNEQFS. The V gene is TRBV5-1, the J gene TRBJ2-1, with D unclear. The CDR3 is 13 amino acids. The V gene lost 3 bases and the J gene lost 4 bases, with 8 bases spanning the gap. Germline CDR1 SGHRS, CDR2 YFSETQ.

The chain combines TRBV29-1 with TRBJ2-1; TRBD2 matches 10 bases. Germline V gene sequence: CDR1 SQVTM, CDR2 ANQGSEA. V lost 7 bases and J lost 4; bases outside the gene matches: 10. The CDR3 length is 15 residues. CDR3: CSARTSGPIYNEQFF. CDR3 DNA: TGCAGCGCCAGGACTAGCGGCCCGATATACAATGAGCAGTTCTTC.

The chain has TRBV7-8 and TRBJ2-3, with D possibly being TRBD2 (6 bases). The CDR3 spans 14 residues. Trimming took 2 bases from V and 5 from J, leaving 11 bases between them. CDR1 is SGHVS, CDR2 FQNEAQ, per germline. CDR3: CASSLSRGGDTQYF. CDR3 nucleotide sequence: TGTGCCAGCAGCTTATCGCGGGGTGGAGATACGCAGTATTTT.

The chain employs TRBV7-9 and TRBJ2-5; D may be TRBD1 (7 bases). The CDR3 sequence is 17 residues long. Germline V gene sequence: CDR1 SEHNR, CDR2 FQNEAQ (reference sequence). The germline V and J ends were trimmed by 5 bases and 2 bases, with 21 bases remaining between them. The DNA for the CDR3 is TGTGCCAGCAGCCCCCCGTTAGGCAGGGGGGAACAAGAGACCCAGTACTTC. This translates into CASSPPLGRGEQETQYF.